This T cell receptor beta chain was retrieved from a study of blood T cell repertoires in COVID-19 (dated by TCRdb to between 2020 and 2021). Broadly, across the study: Samples from collaborators originated in the United States, Italy and Spain and spanned both the acute and convalescent phases of COVID-19. The material from the prospective study consisted of cDNA or gDNA derived from T cells, B-cell-depleted T cells, or PBMCs. The dataset comprised deeply sampled blood TCRbeta repertoires from subjects exposed to, actively infected with, or recovered from COVID-19. A freely available public database, intended as a resource for researchers studying the immune response to SARS-CoV-2, is where the repertoires were released. The samples were drawn from the first 160 participants of the ongoing ImmuneRACE study and from over 950 subjects provided by 6 global collaborators. The sample metadata nearly always contained a de-identified subject ID, COVID-19 status, age in years and sex. Where available, HLA class I and class II types were obtained from metadata supplied by the sample provider rather than from assay-based typing.

V is cut by 8 bases and J by 3 bases, and the space between the germline ends is 16 bases. The cysteine opens and the phenylalanine closes a CDR3 of 14 amino acids. Only the CDR3 DNA is retained, 42 bases long and in frame from the first base. CDR1 and CDR2 (LNHDA, SQIVND) derive from the germline V gene (reference sequence). TCRbeta CDR3 regions were amplified from genomic DNA by means of the immunoSEQ Assay, a bias-controlled multiplex PCR. The authors processed their data as follows. Nucleated cell counts per sample were estimated from amplification of reference gene primers within the assay. To quantify the absolute abundance of each unique TCRbeta CDR3 rearrangement, sequence reads were collapsed and filtered. For each sample, productive Simpson clonality was calculated by taking the square root of Simpson's diversity index across productive rearrangements. The source is immuneACCESS, and TCRdb retained only in-frame sequences with V and J called. Part of the clones is not carried over; for the studies checked, unresolved V genes explain less than half of this, and the remainder is unexplained. V and J calls and clone size are as listed in that table; D and trimming were resolved from the DNA. Present in this sample are about 530,000 clones, roughly 91% of which were seen just once. The ten largest clones capture 7.8% of the sample.

Results and caveats for the whole study, not just this receptor: How much clinical and demographic metadata was included differed by source and by participant, and the metadata was provided uncurated.

A note on this clone: The target of this receptor is not known. Per-nucleotide qualities are absent, and no much larger clonotype sits a single base away.

At one collaborating source in Seattle, patients were enrolled during active infection and were followed longitudinally through the course of disease. Whole blood was collected in K2EDTA tubes by collaborating institutions according to the institutions' own protocols. For TCRbeta analysis, collaborators shipped samples as frozen whole blood, isolated PBMCs, or DNA extracted from either of those sample types. The receptor's source is a woman aged 45-65 years with COVID-19, enrolled during active disease. Recombination joined TRBV19 with TRBJ1-1; 5 matching bases give a weak D call of TRBD1. The material sequenced was peripheral blood. The CDR3 protein sequence reads: CASSGSLPDTEAFF. The DNA reads as follows: TGTGCCAGTTCAGGGTCTCTCCCGGACACTGAAGCTTTCTTT.